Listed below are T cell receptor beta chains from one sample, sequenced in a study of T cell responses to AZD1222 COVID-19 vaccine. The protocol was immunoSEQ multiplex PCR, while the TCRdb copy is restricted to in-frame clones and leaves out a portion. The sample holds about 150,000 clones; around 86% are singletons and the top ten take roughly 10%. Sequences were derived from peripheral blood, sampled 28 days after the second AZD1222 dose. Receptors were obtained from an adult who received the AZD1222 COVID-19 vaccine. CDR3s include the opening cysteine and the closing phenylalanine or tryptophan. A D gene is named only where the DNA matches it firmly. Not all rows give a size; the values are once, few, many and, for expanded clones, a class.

TGTGCCAGCAGCTTCTCGGTTTTCACAGATACGCAGTATTTT | CASSFSVFTDTQYF | 14 | TRBJ2-3 | TRBV5-6 | NA | NA
TGCAGTGCTAGTAAGGGACAAAAGAACACCGGGGAGCTGTTTTTT | CSASKGQKNTGELFF | 15 | TRBJ2-2 | TRBV20-1 | NA | NA
TGTGCCAGCAGTGAGCTGACAGGCTTGAATTCACCCCTCCACTTT | CASSELTGLNSPLHF | 15 | TRBJ1-6 | TRBV25-1 | NA | NA
TGTGCCAGTACCGGACAGGGGAGTGGAAACACCATATATTTT | CASTGQGSGNTIYF | 14 | TRBJ1-3 | TRBV19 | TRBD1 | NA
TGTGCCTCCTCCATAGCGGGAGTATCCTACGAGCAGTACTTC | CASSIAGVSYEQYF | 14 | TRBJ2-7 | TRBV10-3 | TRBD2 | NA
TGTGCCAGCAGCCAAGCATCCTACGAGCAGTACTTC | CASSQASYEQYF | 12 | TRBJ2-7 | TRBV3-1/TRBV3-2 | NA | NA
TGTGCCAGTACCCCCGGGACAGGGGGCACTGAAGCTTTCTTT | CASTPGTGGTEAFF | 14 | TRBJ1-1 | TRBV19 | TRBD1 | NA
TGTGCCAGCCTGGGACCGATGAACACTGAAGCTTTCTTT | CASLGPMNTEAFF | 13 | TRBJ1-1 | TRBV28 | NA | NA
TGTGCCAGCAGCCGACCGGGACTAGAGTCCGGGGAGTTCTTC | CASSRPGLESGEFF | 14 | TRBJ2-1 | TRBV28 | TRBD2 | NA
TGTGCCATCAGTGAGTCGATTCTAGGGCGAGGGCAGTACTTC | CAISESILGRGQYF | 14 | TRBJ2-7 | TRBV10-3 | NA | NA
TGTGCCAGCAGCCCCCTAGCGGGAGCCCAAGAGACCCAGTACTTC | CASSPLAGAQETQYF | 15 | TRBJ2-5 | TRBV2 | TRBD2 | NA
TGTGCCACCAGCAGAGACGGACAGCCTAACAATGAGCAGTTCTTC | CATSRDGQPNNEQFF | 15 | TRBJ2-1 | TRBV15 | NA | NA
TGTGCCAGCAGTTTGGCCGGACAGAACACTGAAGCTTTCTTT | CASSLAGQNTEAFF | 14 | TRBJ1-1 | TRBV28 | NA | NA
TGTGCCTGGAGCCTAGTTAGCAGCAATCAGCCCCAGCATTTT | CAWSLVSSNQPQHF | 14 | TRBJ1-5 | TRBV30 | NA | once
TGTGCCAGTAGTATAACTGGCCCTGGAAACACCATATATTTT | CASSITGPGNTIYF | 14 | TRBJ1-3 | TRBV19 | NA | NA
TGTGCCTGGCATCTAACCCCGGGACAGGGGGCCGAGTCCAGGGAGCAGTACTTC | CAWHLTPGQGAESREQYF | 18 | TRBJ2-7 | TRBV30 | TRBD1 | NA
TGTGCCAGCAGCGTAGGGTTAAGGGATGGACCACAAGGGCCCACAGATACGCAGTATTTT | CASSVGLRDGPQGPTDTQYF | 20 | TRBJ2-3 | TRBV9 | NA | NA
TGTGCCAGCAGCCCTGGGGGGTACGAGCAGTACTTC | CASSPGGYEQYF | 12 | TRBJ2-7 | TRBV7-8 | NA | NA
TGTGCCATCACCGCTGACCACCACTCTGGAAACACCATATATTTT | CAITADHHSGNTIYF | 15 | TRBJ1-3 | TRBV10-3 | NA | NA
TGCGCCAGCAGGCTCCCTCAAGGGAATTCACCCCTCCACTTT | CASRLPQGNSPLHF | 14 | TRBJ1-6 | TRBV10-1 | NA | NA
TGTGCCAGCAGCATGGGACCGAACACTGAAGCTTTCTTT | CASSMGPNTEAFF | 13 | TRBJ1-1 | TRBV7-2 | NA | NA
TGCGCCAGCAGCCAAGAAGCCTACAATCAGCCCCAGCATTTT | CASSQEAYNQPQHF | 14 | TRBJ1-5 | TRBV4-3 | NA | NA
TGTGCCAGCAGCGCGACAGGGGAGATGGGGTTTAAGTACTTC | CASSATGEMGFKYF | 14 | TRBJ2-7 | TRBV6-5 | TRBD1 | NA
TGTGCCAGCAGCGTAGACATCCAGCGGGAAGGCAATGAGCAGTTCTTC | CASSVDIQREGNEQFF | 16 | TRBJ2-1 | TRBV9 | TRBD2 | NA
TGTGCCAGCAGTTGGCAGGGTGACTATGGCTACACCTTC | CASSWQGDYGYTF | 13 | TRBJ1-2 | TRBV6-2/TRBV6-3 | NA | NA
TGTGCCAGCAGCTTCAGTGGATTTGGGGGGAATGAGCAGTTCTTC | CASSFSGFGGNEQFF | 15 | TRBJ2-1 | TRBV7-8 | NA | NA